These T cell receptor beta chains were read from a single sample in a study of blood T cell repertoires in COVID-19. Using immunoSEQ multiplex PCR, the repertoire was profiled, and TCRdb retains in-frame clones only, with some absent. The table has around 400,000 clones, 89% seen once. Sample: peripheral blood. The receptors originated from a man in his forties with acute or convalescent COVID-19. CDR3s include the opening cysteine and the closing phenylalanine or tryptophan.

13	TRBV7-9	CASSEGGGNEQFF
14	TRBV9	CASSASQGYYGYTF
14	TRBV25-1	CASSDSRGEGPQHF
13	TRBV5-6	CASLGGPRQPQHF
13	TRBV6-6	CASSYPPVHEQYF
16	TRBV18	CASSPPDRKHNYGYTF
12	TRBV12-3/TRBV12-4	CASSLTGEGYTF
17	TRBV9	CASSPGTSGKGENIQYF
15	TRBV19	CASTPLADSTDTQYF
12	TRBV5-6	CASSGLSGELFF
16	TRBV4-3	CASSQEAGQGVDEQFF
15	TRBV24-1	CATSDSDRDGQPQHF
19	TRBV15	CATSRLPRGTGQANTEAFF
17	TRBV18	CASSPPGQDPNNSPLHF
14	TRBV7-2	CASSSGQSNTEAFF
13	TRBV15	CATSMDSEETQYF
13	TRBV19	CASYSLSGNTIYF
15	TRBV7-2	CASSFPGQGKNEQFF
16	TRBV2	CASREIDKSSRETQYF
16	TRBV11-2	CASSLDGWTLDYEQYF
17	TRBV11-1	CASSLAPSSAAPYEQYF
13	TRBV19	CASTGGINYGYTF
16	TRBV7-2	CASSFQGVGWEDTIYF
15	TRBV6-5	CASSYEGATNEKLFF
15	TRBV4-2	CASSQDFGTGNTIYF
15	TRBV19	CASSIQGVFRYGYTF
14	TRBV6-5	CASRITGSSYGYTF
16	TRBV7-2	CASSLAPGHPNTEAFF
17	TRBV4-3	CASSQDPLSGAYNEQFF
16	TRBV3-1/TRBV3-2	CASSPRLRENTGELFF
14	TRBV27	CASSSALGNQPQHF
13	TRBV5-4	CASSSTENTEAFF
12	TRBV29-1	CSVEDYRDSQYF
18	TRBV10-3	CAISESVGRGQSNYGYTF
12	TRBV28	CASTTVQLPLHF
14	TRBV21-1	CASSKPRGENTIYF
15	TRBV4-1	CASSHLWTGGEEAFF
15	TRBV11-1	CASSLAGQGIDTQYF
16	TRBV5-8	CASSPKGQGVHEKLFF
14	TRBV15	CATSRVSLNTEAFF
17	TRBV2	CASSRTGSSSGANVLTF
15	TRBV10-3	CAISESTVSSYEQYF
14	TRBV30	CAWSVILGRQPQHF
15	TRBV3-1/TRBV3-2	CASSHSGDSNQPQHF
16	TRBV3-1/TRBV3-2	CASSQLIAGFQETQYF
15	TRBV21-1	CASSNKDRGTGELFF